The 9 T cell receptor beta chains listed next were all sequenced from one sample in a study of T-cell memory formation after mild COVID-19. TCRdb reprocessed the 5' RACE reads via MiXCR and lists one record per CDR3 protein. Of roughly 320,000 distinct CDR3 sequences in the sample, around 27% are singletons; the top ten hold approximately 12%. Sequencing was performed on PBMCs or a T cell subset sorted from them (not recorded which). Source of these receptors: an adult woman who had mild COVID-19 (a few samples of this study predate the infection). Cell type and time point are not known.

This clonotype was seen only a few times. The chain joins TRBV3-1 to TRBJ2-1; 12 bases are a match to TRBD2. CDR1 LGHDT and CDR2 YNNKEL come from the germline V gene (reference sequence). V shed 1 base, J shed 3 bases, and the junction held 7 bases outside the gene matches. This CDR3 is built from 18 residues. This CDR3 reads CASSQVSSGGAIYNEQFF. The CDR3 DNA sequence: TGTGCCAGCAGCCAAGTCTCTAGCGGGGGGGCCATCTACAATGAGCAGTTCTTC.

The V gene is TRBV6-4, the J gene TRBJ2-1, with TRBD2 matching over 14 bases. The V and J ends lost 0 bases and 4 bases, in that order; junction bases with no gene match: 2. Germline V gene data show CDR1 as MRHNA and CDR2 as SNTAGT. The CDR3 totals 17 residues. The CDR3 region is CASSDSGTSGGYNEQFF. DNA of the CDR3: TGTGCCAGCAGTGACTCGGGGACTAGCGGGGGATACAATGAGCAGTTCTTC.

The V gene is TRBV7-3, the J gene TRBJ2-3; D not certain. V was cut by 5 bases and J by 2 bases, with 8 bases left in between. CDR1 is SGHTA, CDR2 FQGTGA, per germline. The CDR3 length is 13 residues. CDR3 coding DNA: TGTGCCAGCAGCCGTCGTCACACAGATACGCAGTATTTT. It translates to CASSRRHTDTQYF.

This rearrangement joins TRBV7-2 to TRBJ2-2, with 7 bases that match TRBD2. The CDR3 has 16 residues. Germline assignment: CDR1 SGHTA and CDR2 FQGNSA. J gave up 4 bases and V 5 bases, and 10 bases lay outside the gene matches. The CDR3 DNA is TGTGCCAGCAGCGCCTGGCGGGGAGGGCGCACCGGGGAGCTGTTTTTT. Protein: CASSAWRGGRTGELFF.

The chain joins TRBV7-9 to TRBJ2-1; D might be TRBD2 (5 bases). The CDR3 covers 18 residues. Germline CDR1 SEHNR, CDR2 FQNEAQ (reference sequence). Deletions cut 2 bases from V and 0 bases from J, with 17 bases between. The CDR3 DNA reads TGTGCCAGCAGCTTATCTCGTGGGAGAAGTACCTCCTACAATGAGCAGTTCTTC. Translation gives CASSLSRGRSTSYNEQFF.

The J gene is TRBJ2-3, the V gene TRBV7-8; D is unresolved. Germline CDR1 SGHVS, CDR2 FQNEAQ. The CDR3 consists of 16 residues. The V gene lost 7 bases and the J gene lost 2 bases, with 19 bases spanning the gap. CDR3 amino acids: CASNQHSRLNTDTQYF. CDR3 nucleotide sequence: TGTGCCAGCAACCAACACTCCCGCCTTAACACAGATACGCAGTATTTT.

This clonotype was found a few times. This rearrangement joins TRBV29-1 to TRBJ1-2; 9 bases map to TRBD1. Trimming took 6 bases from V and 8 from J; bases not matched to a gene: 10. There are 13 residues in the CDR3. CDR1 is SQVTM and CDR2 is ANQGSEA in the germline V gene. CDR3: CSVLQQGALGYTF. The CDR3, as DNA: TGCAGCGTACTTCAACAGGGGGCATTGGGCTACACCTTC.

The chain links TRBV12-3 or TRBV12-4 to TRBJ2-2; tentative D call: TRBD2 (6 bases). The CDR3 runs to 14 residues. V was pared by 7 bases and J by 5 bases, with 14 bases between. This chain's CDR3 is CASTRREETGELFF. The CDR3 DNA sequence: TGTGCCAGCACCCGGAGGGAGGAAACCGGGGAGCTGTTTTTT.

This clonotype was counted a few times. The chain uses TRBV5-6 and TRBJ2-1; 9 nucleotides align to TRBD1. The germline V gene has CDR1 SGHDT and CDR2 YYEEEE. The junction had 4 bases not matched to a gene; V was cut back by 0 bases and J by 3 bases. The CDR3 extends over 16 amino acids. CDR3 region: CASSLGTGVGYNEQFF. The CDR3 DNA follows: TGTGCCAGCAGCTTGGGGACAGGGGTGGGCTACAATGAGCAGTTCTTC.